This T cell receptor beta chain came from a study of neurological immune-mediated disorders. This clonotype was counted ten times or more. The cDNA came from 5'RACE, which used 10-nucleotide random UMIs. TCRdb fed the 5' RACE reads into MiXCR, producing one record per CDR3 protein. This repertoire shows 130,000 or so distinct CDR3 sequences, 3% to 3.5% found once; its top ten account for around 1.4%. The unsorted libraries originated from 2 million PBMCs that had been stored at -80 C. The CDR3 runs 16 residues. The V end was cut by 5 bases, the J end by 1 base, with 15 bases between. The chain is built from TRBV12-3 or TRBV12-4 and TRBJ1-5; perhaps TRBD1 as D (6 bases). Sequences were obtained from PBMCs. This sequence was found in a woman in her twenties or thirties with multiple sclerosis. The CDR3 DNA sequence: TGTGCCAGCAGTGGGGGGGGGGCCTTGAGCAATCAGCCCCAGCATTTT. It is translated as CASSGGGALSNQPQHF.